This is a list of T cell receptor beta chains from one sample in a study of shared clonotypes between healthy human individuals. The data were produced by immunoSEQ multiplex PCR, yet TCRdb's version contains in-frame clones alone and is incomplete. The sample yields about 490,000 clones, roughly 78% seen once. Input material: PBMCs. These receptors originate from a woman in her forties in good health. Some clones in this sample may be carry-over from other donors' samples. Each CDR3 is given with its conserved first and last residue. D genes are given only for firm matches. For some rows the clone size is stated as once, few or many, or as a class when expanded; others skip it.

CDR3 protein,CDR3 DNA,clone size,J gene,CDR3 length,V gene,D gene
CASRLAGQETQYF,TGTGCCAGCAGGCTAGCGGGGCAAGAGACCCAGTACTTC,.,TRBJ2-5,13,TRBV28,TRBD2
CASRGPTRRNIQYF,TGTGCCAGCAGAGGACCAACTCGACGAAACATTCAGTACTTC,.,TRBJ2-4,14,TRBV28,.
CATSGEGEPNQPQHF,TGTGCCACCTCGGGAGAGGGAGAACCTAATCAGCCCCAGCATTTT,.,TRBJ1-5,15,TRBV6-1,.
CASRPPHTGELFF,TGTGCCAGCAGACCCCCCCACACCGGGGAGCTGTTTTTT,once,TRBJ2-2,13,TRBV6-6,.
CASSPLGRGAYEQYF,TGTGCCAGCAGCCCCTTGGGCAGGGGAGCCTACGAGCAGTACTTC,.,TRBJ2-7,15,TRBV11-2,.
CASTGQNTDTQYF,TGCGCCAGCACGGGGCAGAACACAGATACGCAGTATTTT,.,TRBJ2-3,13,TRBV5-1,.
CASSLRQGNYGYTF,TGTGCCAGCAGCCTCCGACAGGGAAACTATGGCTACACCTTC,.,TRBJ1-2,14,TRBV4-2,TRBD1
CASSQGQYNEQFF,TGTGCCAGCAGCCAGGGACAGTACAATGAGCAGTTCTTC,.,TRBJ2-1,13,TRBV5-6,TRBD1
CASSIQEPYYEQYF,TGTGCCAGCAGTATACAGGAACCCTACTACGAGCAGTACTTC,.,TRBJ2-7,14,TRBV6-5,.
CASSFGGGWGNEKLFF,TGTGCCAGCAGTTTCGGTGGGGGGTGGGGTAATGAAAAACTGTTTTTT,.,TRBJ1-4,16,TRBV27,.
CASSLDSTDTQYF,TGTGCCAGCAGCTTGGACAGCACAGATACGCAGTATTTT,few,TRBJ2-3,13,TRBV5-4,.
CASNSGDEQFF,TGTGCCAGTAATTCCGGCGATGAGCAGTTCTTC,.,TRBJ2-1,11,TRBV28,.
CASSQSYRGGETQYF,TGCGCCAGCAGCCAGTCCTACAGGGGCGGAGAGACCCAGTACTTC,.,TRBJ2-5,15,TRBV4-3,TRBD1
CASSLDAIYEQYF,TGTGCCAGCTCACTTGACGCCATCTACGAGCAGTACTTC,few,TRBJ2-7,13,TRBV18,.
CASSQLGEKLFF,TGCGCCAGCAGCCAATTGGGTGAAAAACTGTTTTTT,.,TRBJ1-4,12,TRBV4-1,.
CASSRTGTLIYNEQFF,TGTGCCAGCAGCCGCACCGGGACGCTAATCTACAATGAGCAGTTCTTC,.,TRBJ2-1,16,TRBV7-2,.
CASSYQIGTLYRARETQYF,TGTGCCAGCAGCTACCAAATCGGGACTCTTTATAGGGCCAGAGAGACCCAGTACTTC,.,TRBJ2-5,19,TRBV5-4,.
CASREVAGENYEQYF,TGTGCCAGCAGAGAGGTAGCGGGAGAGAACTACGAGCAGTACTTC,few,TRBJ2-7,15,TRBV28,TRBD2
CASSPGVRADTQYF,TGTGCCAGCAGCCCCGGGGTGAGGGCAGATACGCAGTATTTT,.,TRBJ2-3,14,TRBV9,.
CASSLEAGLTEAFF,TGCGCCAGCAGCTTGGAGGCAGGCCTGACTGAAGCTTTCTTT,.,TRBJ1-1,14,TRBV5-1,.
CASSLGVEGYEQYF,TGCGCCAGCAGCTTGGGGGTGGAGGGGTACGAGCAGTACTTC,.,TRBJ2-7,14,TRBV5-1,.
CASSRLLGGETQYF,TGTGCCAGCAGCCGCCTCTTGGGAGGGGAGACCCAGTACTTC,.,TRBJ2-5,14,TRBV7-9,TRBD2
CASSSPSREQYF,TGTGCCAGCAGTTCCCCTTCGAGAGAGCAGTACTTC,.,TRBJ2-7,12,TRBV6-5,.
CASSRSGGTGELFF,TGTGCCAGCTCACGTTCCGGGGGCACCGGGGAGCTGTTTTTT,.,TRBJ2-2,14,TRBV18,.
CASGSRTGQTQYF,TGTGCCAGCGGATCCCGGACAGGACAGACCCAGTACTTC,.,TRBJ2-5,13,TRBV27,TRBD1
CASSYVASGVNEQFF,TGTGCCAGCAGTTACGTGGCTAGCGGAGTCAATGAGCAGTTCTTC,.,TRBJ2-1,15,TRBV6-6,TRBD2
CASSQDQGLAGNEQFF,TGTGCCAGCAGCCAAGATCAGGGACTAGCGGGCAATGAGCAGTTCTTC,.,TRBJ2-1,16,TRBV4-2,TRBD2
CASSQVRSEQFF,TGCGCCAGCAGCCAAGTTAGGTCTGAGCAGTTCTTC,.,TRBJ2-1,12,TRBV4-1,.
CASSLPGHRGANVLTF,TGTGCCAGCAGCTTACCCGGACATAGGGGGGCCAACGTCCTGACTTTC,.,TRBJ2-6,16,TRBV11-2,.
CASSLAPIYGFTNYGYTF,TGTGCCAGCAGCTTAGCGCCCATTTACGGCTTCACTAACTATGGCTACACCTTC,.,TRBJ1-2,18,TRBV7-2,.
CASSDRDSFLAKNIQYF,TGTGCCAGCAGCGACCGGGACTCCTTTTTAGCCAAAAACATTCAGTACTTC,.,TRBJ2-4,17,TRBV9,.
CASSYRAQFYEQYF,TGTGCCAGTAGTTATAGAGCACAATTTTACGAGCAGTACTTC,once,TRBJ2-7,14,TRBV19,.
CAGTGGATNYGYTF,TGTGCCGGGACAGGGGGGGCCACGAACTATGGCTACACCTTC,.,TRBJ1-2,14,TRBV30,TRBD1
CASTPFEIQPQHF,TGTGCCAGCACCCCCTTTGAAATTCAGCCCCAGCATTTT,.,TRBJ1-5,13,TRBV28,.
CASSSFGSRAGPRGNEQFF,TGTGCCAGCAGCTCGTTTGGATCCAGAGCGGGACCCCGAGGGAATGAGCAGTTCTTC,.,TRBJ2-1,19,TRBV11-2,TRBD2
CASRGWLSSYNEQFF,TGTGCCAGTAGAGGCTGGCTGAGCTCCTACAATGAGCAGTTCTTC,.,TRBJ2-1,15,TRBV19,.
CASSGQGAEKLFF,TGTGCCAGCAGCGGACAGGGGGCAGAAAAACTGTTTTTT,few,TRBJ1-4,13,TRBV27,TRBD1
CASSVGDTDTQYF,TGTGCCAGCAGCGTAGGGGACACAGATACGCAGTATTTT,.,TRBJ2-3,13,TRBV9,.
CASSPTVDRGNQPQHF,TGTGCCAGCAGTCCCACGGTGGACAGGGGCAATCAGCCCCAGCATTTT,.,TRBJ1-5,16,TRBV28,TRBD1
CASSSRQGRNEKLFF,TGTGCCAGCAGCTCCCGACAGGGTCGGAATGAAAAACTGTTTTTT,few,TRBJ1-4,15,TRBV7-9,TRBD1
CASSLDRGRAFF,TGTGCCAGCAGCTTAGACAGGGGCAGGGCTTTCTTT,.,TRBJ1-1,12,TRBV11-2,.
CATSRGTSGRAKEQYF,TGTGCCACCAGCAGAGGGACTAGCGGGAGGGCGAAGGAGCAGTACTTC,.,TRBJ2-7,16,TRBV15,TRBD2
CASSSESPYEQYF,TGTGCCAGCAGTTCAGAAAGCCCCTACGAGCAGTACTTC,once,TRBJ2-7,13,TRBV28,.
CASSLSHLAGGSEQFF,TGTGCCAGCAGCTTGAGTCATTTAGCGGGAGGTAGTGAGCAGTTCTTC,few,TRBJ2-1,16,TRBV7-2,TRBD2
CASTFRGLVSSTNEKLFF,TGTGCCAGCACCTTCCGGGGGCTGGTCTCCTCAACTAATGAAAAACTGTTTTTT,.,TRBJ1-4,18,TRBV28,.
CASRPGLAASTDTQYF,TGCGCCAGCAGACCTGGACTAGCGGCTAGCACAGATACGCAGTATTTT,few,TRBJ2-3,16,TRBV5-1,TRBD2
CASSQATSTDGTDTQYF,TGCGCCAGCAGCCAAGCTACGTCTACCGACGGCACAGATACGCAGTATTTT,.,TRBJ2-3,17,TRBV4-3,.
CASRGTSATGELFF,TGTGCCAGCCGAGGAACCTCGGCCACCGGGGAGCTGTTTTTT,.,TRBJ2-2,14,TRBV28,.
CAWSMTAAYEQYF,TGTGCCTGGAGTATGACTGCAGCCTACGAGCAGTACTTC,.,TRBJ2-7,13,TRBV30,.